This TCR beta chain was identified during a study of T cell repertoires in cytomegalovirus infection. Study-wide context: In public TCR beta signatures, there were indications of both CMV infection and matching HLA type. Whole-study results and caveats: Ex vivo responses were dominated by HLA-C-restricted CMV-specific TCR beta clonotypes.

This clonotype showed up just a few times. The antigen remains undetermined. Using its own MiXCR run on the reads, TCRdb lists one record per CDR3 protein. The sample yields 200,000 or so distinct CDR3 sequences, roughly 20% seen once. The CDR3 sequence is 13 residues long. Germline V gives CDR1 LGHDT, CDR2 YNNKEL (reference sequence). V lost 2 bases to trimming and J lost 7 bases, with 12 bases between them. The material sequenced was PBMCs. The source is a human donor in good health (CMV status not recorded). Some clones in this sample may be carry-over from other donors' samples. The chain uses TRBV3-1 and TRBJ2-7; D unresolved. The CDR3 nucleotides read TGTGCCAGCAGCCAACCAGGAATGAGGGAGCAGTACTTC. It encodes CASSQPGMREQYF.